A single sample is the source of the 21 T cell receptor beta chains below, sequenced in a study of T cells in tumors and immune-related adverse events. Assay: immunoSEQ multiplex PCR; the TCRdb copy retains only in-frame clones and omits some. The sample has about 7,300 clones, 94% seen once; the top ten hold roughly 2.4%. The sequences come from lymph node tissue, collected from a patient treated with anti-PD-1 therapy. The origin of the receptors is a female donor with metastatic renal cell carcinoma.

The gene calls are TRBV27 and TRBJ2-5; D possibly corresponds to TRBD2 (5 bases). Germline V gene sequence: CDR1 MNHEY, CDR2 SMNVEV (reference sequence). The V and J ends lost 2 bases and 3 bases respectively, with 13 bases between them. This CDR3 contains 15 residues. The CDR3 protein is CASSLGGRVEETQYF. The CDR3 nucleotides read TGTGCCAGCAGTTTAGGAGGTAGGGTAGAAGAGACCCAGTACTTC.

The V and J genes are TRBV6-1 and TRBJ2-5; 7 nucleotides line up with TRBD2. V lost 2 bases to trimming and J lost 2 bases; unmatched junction nucleotides: 5. This CDR3 has 15 residues. Looked up from germline, CDR1 is MNHNS and CDR2 is SASEGT. CDR3: CASSEYWRGQETQYF. CDR3 in DNA: TGTGCCAGCAGTGAATATTGGCGGGGGCAAGAGACCCAGTACTTC.

The chain recombines TRBV27 with TRBJ1-2; TRBD1 aligns across 10 bases. CDR1 is MNHEY, CDR2 SMNVEV, per germline (reference sequence). This CDR3 comprises 14 residues. The V gene end was trimmed by 8 bases and the J gene end by 2 bases; junction bases not matched to a gene: 5. CDR3 in amino acids: CASWTGGSNYGYTF. The CDR3 DNA follows: TGTGCCAGCTGGACAGGGGGATCCAACTATGGCTACACCTTC.

The genes are TRBV5-1 and TRBJ2-1; 9 nucleotides line up with TRBD1. Trimming removed 3 bases from V and 4 bases from J; junction bases left unmatched: 8. Germline-derived CDR1 and CDR2 are SGHRS and YFSETQ. CDR3 length equals 16 residues. The CDR3 DNA is TGCGCCAGCAGCTCTGGTGGGACAGGGAAATACAATGAGCAGTTCTTC. Protein: CASSSGGTGKYNEQFF. Based on the CDR3 plus reference TRBV5-1 and TRBJ2-1, the full variable domain is KAGVTQTPRYLIKTRGQQVTLSCSPISGHRSVSWYQQTPGQGLQFLFEYFSETQRNKGNFPGRFSGRQFSNSRSEMNVSTLELGDSALYLCASSSGGTGKYNEQFFGPGTRLTVL.

In regard to this clone: The junction differs from germline at one of its ends, possibly a read error. This chain connects TRBV7-2 to TRBJ2-7; TRBD1 aligns across 10 bases. This CDR3 has 13 residues. CDR1 SGHTA and CDR2 FQGNSA come from the germline V gene. The DNA of the CDR3 is TGTGCCAGCAGCTTTGACAGGGGGCTCGGCGAAGACTTC. It translates to CASSFDRGLGEDF.

The chain carries TRBV5-4 and TRBJ1-1; TRBD1 agrees at 11 bases. With 0 bases clipped from V and 3 bases from J, the junction kept 1 base outside the gene matches. This CDR3 has 15 residues. The V gene's germline CDR1 is SGHNT and CDR2 YYREEE (reference sequence). CDR3 DNA sequence: TGTGCCAGCAGCTTGGGGACAGGGGGCTACACTGAAGCTTTCTTT. It translates to CASSLGTGGYTEAFF.

The chain carries TRBV19 and TRBJ1-3; a weak D match, TRBD1 (6 bases). The CDR3 length is 14 residues. V was clipped by 4 bases and J by 2 bases, with 9 bases between them. The V gene's germline CDR1 is LNHDA and CDR2 SQIVND (reference sequence). CDR3 region: CASSTGAPGNTIYF. The CDR3 DNA reads TGTGCCAGTAGTACGGGGGCGCCTGGAAACACCATATATTTT. The full variable domain, rest sourced from reference TRBV19 and TRBJ1-3, is DGGITQSPKYLFRKEGQNVTLSCEQNLNHDAMYWYRQDPGQGLRLIYYSQIVNDFQKGDIAEGYSVSREKKESFPLTVTSAQKNPTAFYLCASSTGAPGNTIYFGEGSWLTVV.

The chain has TRBV6-5 and TRBJ1-2; D ambiguous. The CDR3 is made up of 15 amino acids. Germline CDR1 MNHEY, CDR2 SVGAGI. V was shortened by 2 bases and J by 2 bases, with 12 bases between the two germline ends. Written as DNA, the CDR3 is TGTGCCAGCAGTTACCGGGGTAACGGGAACTATGGCTACACCTTC. Protein product: CASSYRGNGNYGYTF.

This clone was recorded only once. The chain employs TRBV18 and TRBJ1-4; TRBD1 aligns across 7 bases. Losses at the gene ends were 1 base for V and 4 bases for J; bases not matched to a gene: 3. This CDR3 region has 15 residues. Germline V CDR1 and CDR2: KGHSH, LQKENI. The chain's CDR3 is CASSPQQGLNEKLFF. As DNA, the CDR3 is TGTGCCAGCTCACCACAACAGGGGCTTAATGAAAAACTGTTTTTT.

The V gene is TRBV27, the J gene TRBJ1-1; no clear D gene. This CDR3 comprises 14 residues. Germline assignment: CDR1 MNHEY and CDR2 SMNVEV (reference sequence). V was shortened by 5 bases and J by 1 base, with 11 bases between the two germline ends. DNA of the CDR3: TGTGCCAGCAGTCCTCGCGGCCAGAACACTGAAGCTTTCTTT. This translates into CASSPRGQNTEAFF.

V and J are TRBV4-1 and TRBJ2-3; TRBD1 aligns across 8 bases. The CDR3 loop spans 16 amino acids. Per germline, CDR1 MGHRA and CDR2 YSYEKL. V dropped 2 bases and J dropped 7; count of bases not matched to a gene: 11. The CDR3 nucleotides are TGCGCCAGCAGCCAATATCGGGGCCAGGGGGCACATACGCAGTATTTT. This gives the protein CASSQYRGQGAHTQYF.

This chain connects TRBV15 to TRBJ2-5, with D possibly TRBD1 on 6 matching bases. Trimming stripped 3 bases from V and 5 bases from J, with 13 bases between. CDR1 and CDR2 (germline): LNHNV, YYDKDF (reference sequence). This CDR3 is built from 14 residues. CDR3 nucleotide sequence: TGTGCCACCAGCAGGTCGACAGGTCGCGAGACCCAGTACTTC. Translating gives CATSRSTGRETQYF.

The CDR3 sequence is CASSLGRASQETQYF. In DNA form, the CDR3 reads TGTGCCAGCAGCTTAGGGCGGGCTAGTCAAGAGACCCAGTACTTC. The V and J genes are TRBV13 and TRBJ2-5, with a possible D match to TRBD2 (5 bases). V lost 0 bases, J lost 2 bases, and 10 bases lay in between. The CDR3 loop spans 15 amino acids. CDR1 is PRHDT and CDR2 is FYEKMQ in the germline V gene (reference sequence).

The chain employs TRBV5-6 and TRBJ1-1; 7 bases line up with TRBD1. Looked up from germline, CDR1 is SGHDT and CDR2 is YYEEEE. V lost 1 base, J lost 1 base, and 4 bases stayed unmatched. This CDR3 has 15 amino acids. CDR3 DNA: TGTGCCAGCAGCTTGTCTCCAGGGGGGAACACTGAAGCTTTCTTT. Protein sequence: CASSLSPGGNTEAFF.

V and J are TRBV7-6 and TRBJ2-5; 7 nucleotides line up with TRBD1. The CDR3 consists of 13 residues. The J segment lost 2 bases and the V segment lost 5 bases, leaving 2 bases of the junction unmatched. Per the germline V gene, CDR1 is SGHVS and CDR2 is FNYEAQ. CDR3 sequence reads: CASSPGQQETQYF. The CDR3 DNA follows: TGTGCCAGCAGCCCGGGACAGCAAGAGACCCAGTACTTC.

This chain uses TRBV10-3 with TRBJ1-5; the D gene is possibly TRBD1 (5 bases). The V gene's germline CDR1 is ENHRY and CDR2 SYGVKD. V was trimmed by 0 bases and J by 5 bases, leaving 8 bases between them. The CDR3 is 14 amino acids. This CDR3 reads CAISESTEDQPQHF. The CDR3 coding sequence is TGTGCCATCAGTGAGTCGACAGAGGATCAGCCCCAGCATTTT.

The chain employs TRBV5-6 and TRBJ2-7; 10 positions agree with TRBD1. The CDR3 contains 17 residues. Losses at the gene ends were 4 bases for V and 3 bases for J; bases not matched to a gene: 13. Germline V gene data show CDR1 as SGHDT and CDR2 as YYEEEE. CDR3 in DNA: TGTGCCAGCAGCCCTTTGATACCGGACAGGGGGAGCTACGAGCAGTACTTC. This gives the protein CASSPLIPDRGSYEQYF.

This clone is a singleton in its sample. This chain links TRBV7-9 with TRBJ2-1, with 8 bases fitting TRBD1. The CDR3 extends over 14 amino acids. V was clipped by 4 bases and J by 8 bases; unmatched bases: 7. The V gene's germline CDR1 is SEHNR and CDR2 FQNEAQ (reference sequence). CDR3 nucleotides: TGTGCCAGCAGCTGGAGGACAGGGATCGATGAGCAGTTCTTC. Its protein is CASSWRTGIDEQFF.

CDR3 DNA: TGCGCCAGCAGCCCCCGGGACAGTGGCGTCGGCTACACCTTC. The encoded protein is CASSPRDSGVGYTF. V and J are TRBV4-3 and TRBJ1-2; 7 positions agree with TRBD1. The junction had 10 bases not matched to a gene; V was cut back by 4 bases and J by 8 bases. CDR3 length: 14 amino acids. The germline CDR1 and CDR2 sequences are LGHNA and YSLEER.

The CDR3 DNA sequence: TGTGCCAGCAGCTTAGAACAGTTTTCTGAAGCTTTCTTT. Translating it yields CASSLEQFSEAFF. The chain employs TRBV7-9 and TRBJ1-1; D remains unclear. Germline loops: CDR1 SEHNR, CDR2 FQNEAQ (reference sequence). This CDR3 is 13 amino acids long. Trimming removed 1 base at V and 6 bases at J, with 9 bases between.

The rearrangement joins TRBV7-2 to TRBJ2-1; 8 positions match TRBD1. The germline V gene has CDR1 SGHTA and CDR2 FQGNSA. The CDR3 totals 15 residues. The ends lost 4 bases at V and 2 bases at J; junction bases unmatched: 4. CDR3 region: CASSSIRGPYNEQFF. The DNA of the CDR3 is TGTGCCAGCAGCTCGATCAGGGGGCCCTACAATGAGCAGTTCTTC.